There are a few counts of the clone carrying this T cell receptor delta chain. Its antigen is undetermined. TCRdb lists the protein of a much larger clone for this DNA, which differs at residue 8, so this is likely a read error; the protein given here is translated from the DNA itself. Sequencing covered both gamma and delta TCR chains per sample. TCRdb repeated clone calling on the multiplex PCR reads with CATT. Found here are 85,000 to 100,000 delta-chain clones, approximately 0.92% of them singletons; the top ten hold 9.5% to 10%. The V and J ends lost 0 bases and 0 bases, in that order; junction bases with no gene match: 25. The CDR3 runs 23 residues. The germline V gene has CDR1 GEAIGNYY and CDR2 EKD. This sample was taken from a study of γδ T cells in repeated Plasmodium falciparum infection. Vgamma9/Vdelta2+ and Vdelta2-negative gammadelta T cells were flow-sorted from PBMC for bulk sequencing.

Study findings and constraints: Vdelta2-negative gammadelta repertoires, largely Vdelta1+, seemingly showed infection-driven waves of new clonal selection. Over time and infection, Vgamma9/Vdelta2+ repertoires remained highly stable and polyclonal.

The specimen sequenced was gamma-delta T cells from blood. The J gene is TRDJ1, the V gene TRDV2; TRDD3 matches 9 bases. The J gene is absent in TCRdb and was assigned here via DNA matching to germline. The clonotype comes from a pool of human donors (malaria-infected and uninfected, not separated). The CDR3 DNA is TGTGCCTGTGACACCTCCTCTCCCAACGGAAGGGTGGGGGATATGCCCCACACCGATAAACTCATCTTT. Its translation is CACDTSSPNGRVGDMPHTDKLIF.